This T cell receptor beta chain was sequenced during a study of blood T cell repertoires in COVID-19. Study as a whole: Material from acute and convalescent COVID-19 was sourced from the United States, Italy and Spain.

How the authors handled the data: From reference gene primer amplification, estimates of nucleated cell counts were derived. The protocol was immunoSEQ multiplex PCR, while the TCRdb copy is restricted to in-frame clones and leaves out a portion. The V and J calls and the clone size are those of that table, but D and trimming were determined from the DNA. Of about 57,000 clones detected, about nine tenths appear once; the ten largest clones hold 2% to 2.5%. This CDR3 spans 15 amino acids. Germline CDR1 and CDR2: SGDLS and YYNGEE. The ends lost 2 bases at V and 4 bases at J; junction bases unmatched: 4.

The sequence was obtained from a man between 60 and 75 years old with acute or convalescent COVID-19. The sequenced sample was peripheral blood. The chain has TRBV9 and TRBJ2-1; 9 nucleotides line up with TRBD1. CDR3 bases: TGTGCCAGCAGCGTCCAGGGACAGGGATACAATGAGCAGTTCTTC. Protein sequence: CASSVQGQGYNEQFF.